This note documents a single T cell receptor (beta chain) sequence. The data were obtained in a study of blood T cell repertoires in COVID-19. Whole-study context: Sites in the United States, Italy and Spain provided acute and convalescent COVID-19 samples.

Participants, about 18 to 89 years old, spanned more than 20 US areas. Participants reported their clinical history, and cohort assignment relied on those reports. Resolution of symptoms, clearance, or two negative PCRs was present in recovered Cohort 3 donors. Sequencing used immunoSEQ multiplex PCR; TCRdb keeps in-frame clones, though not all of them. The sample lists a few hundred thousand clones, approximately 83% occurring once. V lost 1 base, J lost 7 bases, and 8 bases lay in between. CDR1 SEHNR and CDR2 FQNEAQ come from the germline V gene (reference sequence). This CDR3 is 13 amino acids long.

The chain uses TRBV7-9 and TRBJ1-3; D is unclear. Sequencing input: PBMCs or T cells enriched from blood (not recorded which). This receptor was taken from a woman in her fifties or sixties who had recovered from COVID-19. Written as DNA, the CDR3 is TGTGCCAGCAGCTTAGTGAGGCTCAACACCATATATTTT. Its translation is CASSLVRLNTIYF.